The rows below give T cell receptor beta chains drawn from one sample of a study of blood T cells in healthy people across ages. TCRdb re-called the 5' RACE reads with MiXCR, one entry per CDR3 protein. The sample includes hundreds of thousands of distinct CDR3 sequences, around 54% seen only once; the top ten take roughly 34%. Sequenced input: blood. All receptors derive from a man aged 55-75 years in good health. Each CDR3 is given with its conserved first and last residue. A D gene is named only where the DNA matches it firmly. Clone size is stated in some rows and not others, as once, few, many or a class when expanded.

- | TRBJ2-1 | TRBD1 | TRBV29-1 | CSVGQNSYNEQFF | TGCAGCGTGGGACAGAACTCCTACAATGAGCAGTTCTTC
- | TRBJ2-1 | - | TRBV11-2 | CASRVGVQGGRNEQFF | TGTGCCAGCAGAGTAGGGGTCCAGGGGGGTCGGAATGAGCAGTTCTTC
- | TRBJ1-6 | TRBD1 | TRBV20-1 | CSAKTGPYNSPLHF | TGCAGTGCTAAGACAGGGCCCTATAATTCACCCCTCCACTTT
few | TRBJ2-1 | - | TRBV29-1 | CSVGEGLPWNEQFF | TGCAGCGTTGGCGAAGGGCTCCCTTGGAATGAGCAGTTCTTC
- | TRBJ2-7 | - | TRBV2 | CASASLRASYEQYF | TGTGCCAGCGCCTCTTTGCGCGCGTCCTACGAGCAGTACTTC
- | TRBJ2-3 | - | TRBV20-1 | CSASAGAATDTQYF | TGCAGTGCTAGTGCGGGGGCCGCCACAGATACGCAGTATTTT
- | TRBJ1-5 | - | TRBV7-9 | CASSPQSNQPQHF | TGTGCCAGCAGCCCCCAAAGCAATCAGCCCCAGCATTTT
- | TRBJ1-1 | TRBD1 | TRBV6-6 | CASSRTGMNTEAFF | TGTGCCAGCAGTCGGACAGGAATGAACACTGAAGCTTTCTTT
- | TRBJ1-2 | - | TRBV12-3/TRBV12-4 | CASSRSGVDYGYTF | TGTGCCAGCAGTAGAAGCGGGGTAGATTATGGCTACACCTTC
- | TRBJ1-2 | - | TRBV7-9 | CASSWGQDHYGYTF | TGTGCCAGCAGCTGGGGACAAGATCACTATGGCTACACCTTC
- | TRBJ2-5 | - | TRBV12-3/TRBV12-4 | CASSLASPKETQYF | TGTGCCAGCAGTTTAGCTAGCCCGAAGGAGACCCAGTACTTC
- | TRBJ2-5 | TRBD2 | TRBV29-1 | CSVESGGDQETQYF | TGCAGCGTTGAGAGCGGGGGCGACCAAGAGACCCAGTACTTC
- | TRBJ2-7 | TRBD2 | TRBV12-3/TRBV12-4 | CASSPDGTSEQYF | TGTGCCAGCAGCCCAGACGGGACTAGCGAGCAGTACTTC
- | TRBJ1-6 | - | TRBV5-6 | CASSVGNGASPLHF | TGTGCCAGCAGCGTTGGAAACGGGGCTTCACCCCTCCACTTT
- | TRBJ2-1 | - | TRBV4-1 | CASRTSRGVYNEQFF | TGCGCCAGCAGGACATCTAGGGGGGTTTACAATGAGCAGTTCTTC
- | TRBJ2-7 | TRBD2 | TRBV29-1 | CSVGAGGQYEQYF | TGCAGCGTAGGAGCGGGAGGGCAATACGAGCAGTACTTC
- | TRBJ2-7 | TRBD2 | TRBV10-3 | CAISGGPAGGVYEQYF | TGTGCCATCAGTGGGGGCCCAGCGGGGGGCGTTTACGAGCAGTACTTC
few | TRBJ2-3 | TRBD1 | TRBV20-1 | CSAAQGADTQYF | TGCAGTGCCGCACAGGGGGCTGATACGCAGTATTTT
- | TRBJ2-5 | - | TRBV3-1 | CASSQDSGALGETQYF | TGTGCCAGCAGCCAAGATTCCGGGGCCCTGGGGGAGACCCAGTACTTC
- | TRBJ2-7 | TRBD1 | TRBV2 | CAGSEVKGAGEQYF | TGTGCCGGCAGTGAGGTGAAGGGGGCGGGCGAGCAGTACTTC
- | TRBJ2-7 | TRBD1 | TRBV11-2 | CASSLGDRVYEQYF | TGTGCCAGCAGCTTGGGGGACAGGGTTTACGAGCAGTACTTC
- | TRBJ2-5 | TRBD1 | TRBV15 | CVTSRDRVETQYF | TGTGTCACCAGCAGAGACAGGGTGGAGACCCAGTACTTC
many | TRBJ1-4 | - | TRBV20-1 | CSARGGGGNEKLFF | TGCAGTGCTAGAGGCGGGGGAGGTAATGAAAAACTGTTTTTT
few | TRBJ2-7 | TRBD1 | TRBV27 | CASSLGHGTATPYEQYF | TGTGCCAGCAGTTTGGGTCATGGGACAGCCACACCATACGAGCAGTACTTC
- | TRBJ2-7 | - | TRBV4-1 | CASSQVGAEQYF | TGCGCCAGCAGCCAAGTGGGAGCCGAGCAGTACTTC
- | TRBJ2-7 | - | TRBV15 | CATSRDTPYEQYF | TGTGCCACCAGCAGAGATACCCCCTACGAGCAGTACTTC
- | TRBJ2-3 | - | TRBV7-2 | CASSATGVPDTQYF | TGTGCCAGCAGCGCGACGGGGGTCCCAGATACGCAGTATTTT
- | TRBJ2-7 | TRBD1 | TRBV5-8 | CASSTGTGTYEQYF | TGTGCCAGCAGTACCGGGACAGGGACCTACGAGCAGTACTTC
few | TRBJ1-2 | - | TRBV7-2 | CASSLGVGWPSYGYTF | TGTGCCAGCAGCTTGGGGGTGGGTTGGCCCAGCTATGGCTACACCTTC
- | TRBJ2-1 | - | TRBV7-2 | CASSLVFRDNEQFF | TGTGCCAGCAGCTTAGTGTTCAGGGACAATGAGCAGTTCTTC
- | TRBJ2-7 | - | TRBV5-1 | CASSSSLGGPYEQYF | TGCGCCAGCAGCTCCTCTCTGGGGGGACCCTACGAGCAGTACTTC
- | TRBJ1-4 | - | TRBV11-2 | CASRTFGRLNEKLFF | TGTGCCAGCCGTACTTTCGGTCGGCTCAATGAAAAACTGTTTTTT
few | TRBJ2-1 | - | TRBV29-1 | CSVGTSNYNEQFF | TGCAGCGTTGGGACAAGTAATTACAATGAGCAGTTCTTC
few | TRBJ1-2 | - | TRBV7-9 | CASSLVVATNYGYTF | TGTGCCAGCAGCTTAGTTGTCGCGACCAACTATGGCTACACCTTC
- | TRBJ2-1 | TRBD2 | TRBV6-2/TRBV6-3 | CASSWGGAGTNEQFF | TGTGCCAGCAGTTGGGGGGGTGCAGGTACCAATGAGCAGTTCTTC
- | TRBJ2-2 | - | TRBV21-1 | CASSKTASESPGELFF | TGTGCCAGCAGCAAAACCGCTAGCGAGTCTCCCGGGGAGCTGTTTTTT
few | TRBJ2-7 | - | TRBV20-1 | CSARGTNKYEQYF | TGCAGTGCTAGAGGCACTAACAAGTACGAGCAGTACTTC
- | TRBJ2-3 | - | TRBV9 | CASSVGSSGGTDTQYF | TGTGCCAGCAGCGTTGGTTCTTCGGGGGGCACAGATACGCAGTATTTT
- | TRBJ2-7 | TRBD2 | TRBV12-3/TRBV12-4 | CASRGAGSGGPLSYEQYF | TGTGCCAGCAGGGGTGCGGGTAGCGGGGGCCCTCTCTCCTACGAGCAGTACTTC
once | TRBJ2-7 | - | TRBV10-3 | CATEWGAGYEQYF | TGTGCCACGGAGTGGGGTGCGGGGTACGAGCAGTACTTC
few | TRBJ2-6 | TRBD1 | TRBV4-1 | CASSQWTGGVSGANVLTF | TGCGCCAGCAGCCAGTGGACAGGGGGAGTCTCTGGGGCCAACGTCCTGACTTTC
few | TRBJ2-7 | TRBD1 | TRBV3-1 | CASSQYFGTGYEQYF | TGTGCCAGCAGCCAATACTTTGGGACAGGGTACGAGCAGTACTTC
- | TRBJ2-4 | TRBD1 | TRBV2 | CASSLQGIPKNIQYF | TGTGCCAGCAGTTTACAGGGGATTCCCAAAAACATTCAGTACTTC
- | TRBJ1-4 | - | TRBV27 | CASSLNRVTNEKLFF | TGTGCCAGCAGCCTTAACAGAGTAACTAATGAAAAACTGTTTTTT
few | TRBJ2-7 | TRBD1 | TRBV6-6 | CASSYGTGGNEQYF | TGTGCCAGCAGTTACGGGACAGGGGGGAACGAGCAGTACTTC
- | TRBJ2-3 | - | TRBV13 | CASSRGRPSTDTQYF | TGTGCCAGCAGCCGGGGACGACCTAGCACAGATACGCAGTATTTT
- | TRBJ2-1 | TRBD1 | TRBV6-5 | CASSRPRQGTHNEQFF | TGTGCCAGCAGTCGACCCAGACAGGGCACTCACAATGAGCAGTTCTTC
- | TRBJ2-5 | - | TRBV5-1 | CASSLGIGVETQYF | TGCGCCAGCAGCTTAGGAATCGGCGTTGAGACCCAGTACTTC
- | TRBJ1-1 | - | TRBV29-1 | CSVEGQDTEAFF | TGCAGCGTTGAAGGTCAGGACACTGAAGCTTTCTTT
- | TRBJ1-1 | - | TRBV21-1 | CASSKVGVNTEAFF | TGTGCCAGCAGCAAAGTAGGGGTGAACACTGAAGCTTTCTTT
- | TRBJ2-1 | - | TRBV20-1 | CSVEGEGTYNEQFF | TGCAGTGTAGAGGGGGAAGGGACTTACAATGAGCAGTTCTTC
- | TRBJ2-7 | TRBD1 | TRBV6-1 | CASTRQGDEQYF | TGTGCCAGTACCCGACAGGGAGATGAGCAGTACTTC
- | TRBJ2-1 | - | TRBV3-1 | CASSLPDSEQFF | TGTGCCAGCAGTCTCCCGGACAGTGAGCAGTTCTTC